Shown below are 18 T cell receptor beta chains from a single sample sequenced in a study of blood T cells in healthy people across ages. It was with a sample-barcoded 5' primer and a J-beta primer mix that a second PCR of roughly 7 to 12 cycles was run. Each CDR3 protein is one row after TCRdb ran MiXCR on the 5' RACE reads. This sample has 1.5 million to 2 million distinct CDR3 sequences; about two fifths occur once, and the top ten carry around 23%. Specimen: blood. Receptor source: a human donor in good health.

DNA for the CDR3: TGCAGCGTTGAAGATGGGCAGGGCGATGAGACCCAGTACTTC. It specifies CSVEDGQGDETQYF. This chain connects TRBV29-1 to TRBJ2-5; maybe TRBD1 (5 bases). The V gene lost 0 bases and the J gene lost 5 bases, with 13 bases spanning the gap. Germline V lookup: CDR1 SQVTM, CDR2 ANQGSEA. The CDR3 is made up of 14 amino acids.

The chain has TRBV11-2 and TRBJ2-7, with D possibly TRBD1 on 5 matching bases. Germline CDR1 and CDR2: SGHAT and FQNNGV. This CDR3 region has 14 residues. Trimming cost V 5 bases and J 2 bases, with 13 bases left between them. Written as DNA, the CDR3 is TGTGCCAGCAGCCCTAGTCAGGGAACCTACGAGCAGTACTTC. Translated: CASSPSQGTYEQYF.

In DNA, the CDR3 is TGTGCCAGCAGTTACTGGGGGGCTACCTACGAGCAGTACTTC. Encoded protein: CASSYWGATYEQYF. V gene TRBV6-6 combines with J gene TRBJ2-7; D is tentatively TRBD1 or TRBD2 (6 bases each). CDR1 MNHNY and CDR2 SVGAGI come from the germline V gene (reference sequence). V dropped 1 base and J dropped 2 bases, with 9 bases sitting between them. The CDR3 is 14 amino acids.

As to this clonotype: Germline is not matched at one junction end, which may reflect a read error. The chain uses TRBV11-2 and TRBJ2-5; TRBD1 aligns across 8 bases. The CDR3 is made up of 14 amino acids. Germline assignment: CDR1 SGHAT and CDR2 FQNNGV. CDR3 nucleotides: TGTGCCCGCAGCTTAGGGACAGGCCAAGAGACCCAGTACTTC. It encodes CARSLGTGQETQYF.

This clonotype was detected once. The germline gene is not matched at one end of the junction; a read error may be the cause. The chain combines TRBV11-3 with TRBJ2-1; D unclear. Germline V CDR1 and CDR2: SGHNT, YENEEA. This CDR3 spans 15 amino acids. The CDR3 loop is CASSLDMSRPGEHFF. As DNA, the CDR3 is TGTGCCAGCAGCTTAGATATGTCCCGACCCGGCGAGCACTTCTTC.

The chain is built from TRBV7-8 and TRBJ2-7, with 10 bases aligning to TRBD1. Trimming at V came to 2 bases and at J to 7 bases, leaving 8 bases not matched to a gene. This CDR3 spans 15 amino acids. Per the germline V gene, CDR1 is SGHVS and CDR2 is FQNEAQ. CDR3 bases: TGTGCCAGCAGCTTAATAGCGGACAGGGGGAGGGAGCAGTACTTC. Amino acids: CASSLIADRGREQYF.

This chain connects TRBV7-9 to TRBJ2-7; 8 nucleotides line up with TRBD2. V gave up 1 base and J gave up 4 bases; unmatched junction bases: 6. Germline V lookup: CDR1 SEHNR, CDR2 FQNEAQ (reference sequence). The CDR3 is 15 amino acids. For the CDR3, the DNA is TGTGCCAGCAGCTTAGGGACTAGCACCCTTTACGAGCAGTACTTC. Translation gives CASSLGTSTLYEQYF.

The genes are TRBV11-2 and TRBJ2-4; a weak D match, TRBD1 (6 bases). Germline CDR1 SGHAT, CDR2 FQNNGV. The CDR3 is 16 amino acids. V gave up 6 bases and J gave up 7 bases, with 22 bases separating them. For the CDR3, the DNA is TGTGCCAGCAGGGATCCTCTACACCAAAGGGGGAACATTCAGTACTTC. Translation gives CASRDPLHQRGNIQYF.

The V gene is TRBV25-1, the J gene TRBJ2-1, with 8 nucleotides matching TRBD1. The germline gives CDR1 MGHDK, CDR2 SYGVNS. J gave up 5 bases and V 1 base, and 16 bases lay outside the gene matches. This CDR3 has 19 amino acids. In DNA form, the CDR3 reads TGTGCCAGCAGTGAATTGAGGGGACAGGCCTCCTGGCATCACAATGAGCAGTTCTTC. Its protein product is CASSELRGQASWHHNEQFF.

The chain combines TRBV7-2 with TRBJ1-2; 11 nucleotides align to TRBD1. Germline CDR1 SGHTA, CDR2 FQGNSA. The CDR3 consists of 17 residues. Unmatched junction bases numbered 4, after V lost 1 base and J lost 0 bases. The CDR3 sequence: CASSLGDRGAPNYGYTF. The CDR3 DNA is TGTGCCAGCAGCTTAGGGGACAGGGGGGCACCTAACTATGGCTACACCTTC.

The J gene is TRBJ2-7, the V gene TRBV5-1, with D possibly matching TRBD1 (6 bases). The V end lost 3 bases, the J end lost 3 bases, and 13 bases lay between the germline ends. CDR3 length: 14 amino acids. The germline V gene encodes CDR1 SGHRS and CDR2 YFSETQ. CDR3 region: CASSWTALNYEQYF. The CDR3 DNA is TGCGCCAGCAGCTGGACAGCGCTAAACTACGAGCAGTACTTC.

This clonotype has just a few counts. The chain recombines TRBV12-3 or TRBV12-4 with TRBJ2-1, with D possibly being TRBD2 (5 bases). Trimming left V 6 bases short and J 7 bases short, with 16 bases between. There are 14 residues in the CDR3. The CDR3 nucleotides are TGTGCCAGCAGCTTTACATCTACGGGGAATGAGCAGTTCTTC. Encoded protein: CASSFTSTGNEQFF.

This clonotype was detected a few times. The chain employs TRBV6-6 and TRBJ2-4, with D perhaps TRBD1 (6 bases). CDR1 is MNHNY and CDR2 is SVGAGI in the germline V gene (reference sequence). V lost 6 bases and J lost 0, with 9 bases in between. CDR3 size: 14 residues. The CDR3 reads CASRDSGAKNIQYF. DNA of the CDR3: TGTGCCAGCAGGGACAGTGGAGCCAAAAACATTCAGTACTTC.

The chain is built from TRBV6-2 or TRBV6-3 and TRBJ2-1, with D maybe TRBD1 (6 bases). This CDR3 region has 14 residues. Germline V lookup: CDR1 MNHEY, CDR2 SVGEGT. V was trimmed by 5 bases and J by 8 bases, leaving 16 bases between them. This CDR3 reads CASSTRGAKDEQFF. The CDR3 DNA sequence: TGTGCCAGCAGTACCAGGGGCGCGAAAGATGAGCAGTTCTTC.

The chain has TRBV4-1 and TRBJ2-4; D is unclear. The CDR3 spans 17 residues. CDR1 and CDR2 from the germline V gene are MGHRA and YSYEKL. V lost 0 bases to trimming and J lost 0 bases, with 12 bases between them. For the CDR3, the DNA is TGCGCCAGCAGCCAAGATGAACTCAACCTAGCCAAAAACATTCAGTACTTC. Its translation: CASSQDELNLAKNIQYF.

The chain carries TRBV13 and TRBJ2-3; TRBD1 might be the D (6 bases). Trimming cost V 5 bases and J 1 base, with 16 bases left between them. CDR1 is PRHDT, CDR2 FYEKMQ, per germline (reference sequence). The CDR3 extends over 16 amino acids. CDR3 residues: CASSLLMGQGTDTQYF. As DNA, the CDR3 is TGTGCCAGCAGCCTCCTTATGGGACAAGGCACAGATACGCAGTATTTT.

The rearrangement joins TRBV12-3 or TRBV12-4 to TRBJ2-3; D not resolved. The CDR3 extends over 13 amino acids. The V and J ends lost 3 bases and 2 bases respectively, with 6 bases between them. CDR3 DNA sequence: TGTGCCAGCAGTTTCATCAACACAGATACGCAGTATTTT. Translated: CASSFINTDTQYF.

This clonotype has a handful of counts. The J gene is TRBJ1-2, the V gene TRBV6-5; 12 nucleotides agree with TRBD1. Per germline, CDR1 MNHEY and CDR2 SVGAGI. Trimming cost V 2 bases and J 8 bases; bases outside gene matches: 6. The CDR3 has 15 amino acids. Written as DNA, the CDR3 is TGTGCCAGCAGTTACGGGGACAGGGGGCATCAAGGCTACACCTTC. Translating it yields CASSYGDRGHQGYTF.